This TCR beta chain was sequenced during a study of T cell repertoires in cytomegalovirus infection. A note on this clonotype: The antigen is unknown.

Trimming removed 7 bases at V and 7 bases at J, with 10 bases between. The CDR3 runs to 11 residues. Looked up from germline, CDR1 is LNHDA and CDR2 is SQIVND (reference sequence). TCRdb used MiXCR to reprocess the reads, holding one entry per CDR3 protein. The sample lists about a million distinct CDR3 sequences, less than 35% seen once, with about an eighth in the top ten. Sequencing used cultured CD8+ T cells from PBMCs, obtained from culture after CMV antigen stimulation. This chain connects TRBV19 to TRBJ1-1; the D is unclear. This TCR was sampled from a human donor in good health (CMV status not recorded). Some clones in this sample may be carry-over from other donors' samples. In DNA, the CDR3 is TGTGCCAGTACCCCGGGCCTTGAAGCTTTCTTT. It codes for CASTPGLEAFF.